The rows below give T cell receptor beta chains drawn from one sample of a study of control samples from healthy donors and cancer patients. The table came from immunoSEQ multiplex PCR; TCRdb's copy has only in-frame clones and leaves some out. This sample has around 50,000 clones; 90% to 95% occur once, and the top ten carry nearly 2.5%. Input material: blood. The receptor source for this set is a man in his thirties or forties in good health. Each CDR3 is given with its conserved first and last residue. D genes are given only for firm matches. Clone size is given for some rows only: seen once, a few or many times, or a class if the clone is expanded.

CDR3nt | CDR3aa | j_gene | v_gene | d_gene | abundance
TGTGCCAGCAGTGAATCAGGGGGGGACGAAAAACTGTTTTTT | CASSESGGDEKLFF | TRBJ1-4 | TRBV6-1 | TRBD1 | -
TGTGCCAGCAGCTTAACTCCTCCGGGCCTTAGCTCCTATAATTCACCCCTCCACTTT | CASSLTPPGLSSYNSPLHF | TRBJ1-6 | TRBV7-9 | - | -
TGTGCCAGTAGTATATTGGGGTCACCGTTCACAGATACGCAGTATTTT | CASSILGSPFTDTQYF | TRBJ2-3 | TRBV19 | - | -
TGCGCCAGCAGCCAAGATCAGACTAGATCTTACAATGAGCAGTTCTTC | CASSQDQTRSYNEQFF | TRBJ2-1 | TRBV4-1 | - | once
TGCGCCAGCAGCACGTATGCGGGAGGGCCCTACAATGAGCAGTTCTTC | CASSTYAGGPYNEQFF | TRBJ2-1 | TRBV5-1 | TRBD2 | -
TGTGCCAGCAGTGAGCGGCCTAGCACAGATACGCAGTATTTT | CASSERPSTDTQYF | TRBJ2-3 | TRBV6-2/TRBV6-3 | - | -
TGTGCCAGCAGTGATGGGGGACAGGGGGCCGGGGAGCTGTTTTTT | CASSDGGQGAGELFF | TRBJ2-2 | TRBV6-4 | TRBD1 | -
TGTGCCAGCACCCATAAACACACAGATACGCAGTATTTT | CASTHKHTDTQYF | TRBJ2-3 | TRBV11-1 | - | -
TGTGCCAGCAGTTTGCCTCCCAGGGGACAGCCCCAGCATTTT | CASSLPPRGQPQHF | TRBJ1-5 | TRBV28 | - | -
TGTGCCAGCAGCTTCGTCTCAGACACCGGGGAGCTGTTTTTT | CASSFVSDTGELFF | TRBJ2-2 | TRBV11-2 | - | -
TGTGCCATACGACAGGGGAAAAACACCGGGGAGCTGTTTTTT | CAIRQGKNTGELFF | TRBJ2-2 | TRBV6-5 | TRBD1 | -
TGTGCCAGCAGTGAATCGCGGGAGGATGGGGAGCAGTACTTC | CASSESREDGEQYF | TRBJ2-7 | TRBV2 | TRBD2 | -
TGTGCCAGCAGCTTAGTTTATAACACCGGGGAGCTGTTTTTT | CASSLVYNTGELFF | TRBJ2-2 | TRBV7-2 | - | -
TGTGCCAGCAGTTTGGAGGAATACAATGAGCAGTTCTTC | CASSLEEYNEQFF | TRBJ2-1 | TRBV12-3/TRBV12-4 | - | -
TGTGCCAGCAGGGGCTCCCGGTTTAGCGGGAGGGGTGAGCAGTTCTTC | CASRGSRFSGRGEQFF | TRBJ2-1 | TRBV6-4 | TRBD2 | -
TGTGCCAGCAGCGTAGCTGGGACTAGTAGCGGGCCAGATACGCAGTATTTT | CASSVAGTSSGPDTQYF | TRBJ2-3 | TRBV9 | TRBD2 | -
TGTGCCAGCAGCTCGCCGGGACAGGGGTCCGATTCACCCCTCCACTTT | CASSSPGQGSDSPLHF | TRBJ1-6 | TRBV5-4 | TRBD1 | -
TGTGCCAGCAGCCCTTGGACTAGCGGGAACACCGGGGAGCTGTTTTTT | CASSPWTSGNTGELFF | TRBJ2-2 | TRBV7-2 | TRBD2 | -
TGTGCCAGCAGCTTGGCACGGGGTAATTCACCCCTCCACTTT | CASSLARGNSPLHF | TRBJ1-6 | TRBV5-6 | - | -
TGTGCCAGCAGTCGCCGGGGGCCAGATACGCAGTATTTT | CASSRRGPDTQYF | TRBJ2-3 | TRBV5-8 | - | -
TGTGCCTGGAGTGTTGGGGGGAGCTCCTACGAGCAGTACTTC | CAWSVGGSSYEQYF | TRBJ2-7 | TRBV30 | - | -
TGTGCCAGCAGCTCTGGAACAGTCAATTCACCCCTCCACTTT | CASSSGTVNSPLHF | TRBJ1-6 | TRBV11-2 | - | -